The T cell receptor (beta chain) described here comes from a study of graft-versus-host responses after intestinal transplantation. Study outcomes and limitations: There was an association between peak levels of circulating GvH clones and early post-transplant HvG declines.

Intraepithelial and lamina propria lymphocytes were isolated from graft specimens. V was clipped by 4 bases and J by 6 bases; unmatched bases: 10. Germline CDR1 is LNHDA and CDR2 is SQIVND (reference sequence). CDR3 length: 15 residues. The repertoire was sequenced with immunoSEQ multiplex PCR; TCRdb's copy has only in-frame clones and lacks some. The sample shows 7,500 to 8,500 clones, approximately 79% of them seen only once. The table lists this clone with a few counts. Its antigen remains unidentified. This clonotype was obtained from a human patient who received an intestinal transplant, so some T cells may come from the graft donor. The chain joins TRBV19 to TRBJ1-1, with 8 bases aligning to TRBD1. The specimen was ileum tissue, collected 494 days after intestinal transplant. The CDR3, as DNA: TGTGCCAGTAGTACCCGGACAGGGTGGGTCGCTGAAGCTTTCTTT. Its protein product is CASSTRTGWVAEAFF.